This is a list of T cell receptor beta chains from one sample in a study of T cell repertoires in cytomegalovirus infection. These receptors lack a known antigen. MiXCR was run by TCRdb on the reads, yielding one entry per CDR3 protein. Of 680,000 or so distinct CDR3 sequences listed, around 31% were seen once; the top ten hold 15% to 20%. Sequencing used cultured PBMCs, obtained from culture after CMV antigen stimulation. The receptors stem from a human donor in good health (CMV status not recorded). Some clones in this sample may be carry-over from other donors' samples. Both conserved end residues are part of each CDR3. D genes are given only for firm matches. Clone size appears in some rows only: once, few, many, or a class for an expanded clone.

CDR3aa: CASSQGTGNSPNQPQHF
CDR3nt: TGCGCCAGCAGCCAGGGGACAGGGAATTCTCCCAATCAGCCCCAGCATTTT
v_gene: TRBV4-1
j_gene: TRBJ1-5
abundance: -
d_gene: TRBD1

CDR3aa: CSARVADATDTQYF
CDR3nt: TGCAGTGCTAGAGTTGCGGATGCCACAGATACGCAGTATTTT
v_gene: TRBV20-1
j_gene: TRBJ2-3
abundance: -
d_gene: -

CDR3aa: CASRAGLAGLSYNEQFF
CDR3nt: TGTGCCAGCAGAGCTGGACTAGCGGGGCTCTCCTACAATGAGCAGTTCTTC
v_gene: TRBV7-2
j_gene: TRBJ2-1
abundance: many
d_gene: TRBD2

CDR3aa: CASSSGLAGEGETQYF
CDR3nt: TGTGCCAGCAGCTCGGGACTAGCGGGAGAGGGTGAGACCCAGTACTTC
v_gene: TRBV7-2
j_gene: TRBJ2-5
abundance: many
d_gene: TRBD2

CDR3aa: CASETSGYPDTQYF
CDR3nt: TGTGCCAGCGAGACTAGCGGGTACCCCGATACGCAGTATTTT
v_gene: TRBV19
j_gene: TRBJ2-3
abundance: -
d_gene: TRBD2

CDR3aa: CATSDPSEGSYEQYF
CDR3nt: TGTGCCACCAGTGACCCCTCTGAGGGGTCCTACGAGCAGTACTTC
v_gene: TRBV24-1
j_gene: TRBJ2-7
abundance: -
d_gene: -

CDR3aa: CASATGGYNEQFF
CDR3nt: TGTGCCAGCGCAACAGGGGGCTACAATGAGCAGTTCTTC
v_gene: TRBV6-1
j_gene: TRBJ2-1
abundance: few
d_gene: TRBD1

CDR3aa: CASSLSGTGNYEQYF
CDR3nt: TGTGCCAGCAGCTTGTCCGGGACGGGGAACTACGAGCAGTACTTC
v_gene: TRBV7-6
j_gene: TRBJ2-7
abundance: -
d_gene: -

CDR3aa: CASSEWTDQTYEQYF
CDR3nt: TGTGCCAGCAGTGAATGGACAGACCAGACCTACGAGCAGTACTTC
v_gene: TRBV2
j_gene: TRBJ2-7
abundance: -
d_gene: -

CDR3aa: CASSGSDVGLAPYEQYF
CDR3nt: TGCGCCAGCAGCGGGTCGGACGTAGGGCTGGCCCCCTACGAGCAGTACTTC
v_gene: TRBV5-1
j_gene: TRBJ2-7
abundance: -
d_gene: -

CDR3aa: CASSLAGRSTGELFF
CDR3nt: TGTGCCAGCAGCTTGGCCGGCAGGAGCACCGGGGAGCTGTTTTTT
v_gene: TRBV5-4
j_gene: TRBJ2-2
abundance: few
d_gene: -

CDR3aa: CAISEGLAGGPGETQYF
CDR3nt: TGTGCCATCAGTGAGGGATTAGCGGGAGGGCCCGGAGAGACCCAGTACTTC
v_gene: TRBV10-3
j_gene: TRBJ2-5
abundance: -
d_gene: TRBD2